These T cell receptor beta chains were read from a single sample in a study of cytomegalovirus exposure and HLA in healthy donors. Profiling relied on immunoSEQ multiplex PCR, and the TCRdb table lists in-frame clones only, not all of them. There are about 67,000 clones in the sample; approximately 71% occur only once, and approximately 2.2% lies in the top ten. Source material: PBMCs. Receptors originate from a woman aged 25 to 39 in good health and CMV-seronegative. The CDR3 runs from the conserved cysteine through the conserved F or W. A D gene is named only where the DNA matches it firmly. For some rows the clone size is stated as once, few or many, or as a class when expanded; others skip it.

>TRBJ2-7|.|.|TRBV6-5
CASSYTYREGYEQYF
TGTGCCAGCAGTTACACCTACAGGGAGGGCTACGAGCAGTACTTC
>TRBJ1-5|.|.|TRBV21-1
CASSKAKGRRNQPQHF
TGTGCCAGCAGCAAAGCGAAGGGGAGGCGCAATCAGCCCCAGCATTTT
>TRBJ1-5|once|.|TRBV6-5
CASSPTGNQPQHF
TGTGCCAGCAGCCCGACGGGGAATCAGCCCCAGCATTTT
>TRBJ1-2|.|.|TRBV27
CASSRIGVSYGYTF
TGTGCCAGCTCACGAATAGGGGTTTCCTATGGCTACACCTTC
>TRBJ2-5|once|.|TRBV4-1
CASSLRQAGETQYF
TGTGCCAGCAGCCTCCGACAGGCAGGGGAGACCCAGTACTTC
>TRBJ2-7|.|TRBD1|TRBV19
CASSIGETGAREQYF
TGTGCCAGTAGTATTGGGGAGACAGGGGCGAGGGAGCAGTACTTC
>TRBJ1-1|.|.|TRBV11-3
CASSSKLGQPRAFF
TGTGCCAGCAGCTCAAAACTCGGACAGCCTCGGGCTTTCTTT
>TRBJ2-7|.|TRBD2|TRBV11-2
CASSLAGGGNEQYF
TGTGCCAGCAGCCTAGCTGGGGGGGGGAACGAGCAGTACTTC
>TRBJ1-6|.|.|TRBV6-6
CASSDYRVHNSPLHF
TGTGCCAGCAGCGATTACAGGGTCCATAATTCACCCCTCCACTTT
>TRBJ2-2|once|TRBD2|TRBV15
CATSRGIATRGFSGELFF
TGTGCCACCAGCAGAGGAATAGCAACGCGGGGGTTCTCCGGGGAGCTGTTTTTT
>TRBJ2-1|.|TRBD1|TRBV11-2
CASSVRDRARNEQFF
TGTGCCAGCAGCGTCCGGGACAGGGCTCGTAATGAGCAGTTCTTC
>TRBJ1-2|few|.|TRBV6-6
CASRSTANYGYTF
TGTGCCAGCAGATCGACTGCTAACTATGGCTACACCTTC
>TRBJ1-1|few|TRBD1|TRBV5-1
CASRTQAGTDTEAFF
TGCGCCAGCAGAACCCAAGCCGGGACAGACACTGAAGCTTTCTTT
>TRBJ2-1|.|TRBD1|TRBV2
CASIQDRGSNEQFF
TGTGCCAGCATTCAGGACAGGGGGTCCAATGAGCAGTTCTTC
>TRBJ2-7|few|TRBD1|TRBV7-2
CASSLGGTGSYEQYF
TGTGCCAGCAGCTTAGGTGGGACAGGATCCTACGAGCAGTACTTC
>TRBJ2-2|.|.|TRBV5-4
CASSLIRGAANTGELFF
TGTGCCAGCAGCTTGATCCGGGGGGCAGCGAACACCGGGGAGCTGTTTTTT
>TRBJ1-2|.|TRBD1|TRBV13
CASSRQGNGYTF
TGTGCCAGCAGTCGACAGGGGAATGGCTACACCTTC
>TRBJ2-7|.|.|TRBV6-6
CASSYTQGVVWEQYF
TGTGCCAGCAGTTATACACAGGGCGTCGTTTGGGAGCAGTACTTC
>TRBJ1-2|.|.|TRBV7-9
CASSQKTGPGGYTF
TGTGCCAGCAGCCAAAAAACAGGTCCGGGTGGCTACACCTTC
>TRBJ2-3|.|TRBD1|TRBV6-5
CASSRQGSTDTQYF
TGTGCCAGCAGTCGACAGGGGAGCACAGATACGCAGTATTTT
>TRBJ2-5|.|TRBD2|TRBV5-1
CASGPSVGGASQETQYF
TGCGCCAGCGGGCCTTCGGTCGGGGGGGCAAGCCAAGAGACCCAGTACTTC
>TRBJ2-7|.|.|TRBV6-1
CASSLQGSTYEQYF
TGTGCCAGCAGTTTACAGGGAAGCACCTACGAGCAGTACTTC
>TRBJ2-2|.|.|TRBV4-1
CASSQDRRRQANTGELFF
TGCGCCAGCAGCCAAGATCGGCGTAGACAGGCCAACACCGGGGAGCTGTTTTTT
>TRBJ2-3|.|TRBD1|TRBV4-3
CASSRGTALHATQYF
TGCGCCAGCAGCCGGGGGACAGCGCTGCACGCTACGCAGTATTTT
>TRBJ2-4|once|.|TRBV10-3
CAISERSRQDSAKNIQYF
TGTGCCATCAGTGAAAGATCTAGACAGGACTCAGCCAAAAACATTCAGTACTTC
>TRBJ2-7|.|TRBD2|TRBV6-5
CASSFSGSPYEQYF
TGTGCCAGCAGTTTTAGCGGGAGCCCCTACGAGCAGTACTTC
>TRBJ2-1|few|.|TRBV7-3
CASSLLGSSYNEQFF
TGTGCCAGCAGCTTATTGGGGAGCTCCTACAATGAGCAGTTCTTC
>TRBJ2-2|.|.|TRBV5-4
CASSPRGGLGSGELFF
TGTGCCAGCAGCCCCCGGGGAGGCTTGGGGTCCGGGGAGCTGTTTTTT
>TRBJ1-5|.|TRBD1|TRBV4-1
CASSLIAGGSNQPQHF
TGCGCCAGCAGCCTAATAGCAGGGGGTAGCAATCAGCCCCAGCATTTT
>TRBJ2-1|.|TRBD1|TRBV10-3
CAISERTGTGGSNEQFF
TGTGCCATCAGTGAGAGGACCGGGACAGGGGGATCCAATGAGCAGTTCTTC
>TRBJ2-1|.|TRBD2|TRBV11-2
CASSLNLAGGRQFF
TGTGCCAGCAGCTTAAATCTAGCGGGGGGGCGGCAGTTCTTC
>TRBJ1-6|.|.|TRBV5-8
CASTSGGPRGSPLHF
TGTGCCAGTACTAGTGGTGGTCCTCGAGGATCACCCCTCCACTTT
>TRBJ2-5|.|.|TRBV28
CASRWTDKETQYF
TGTGCCAGCAGATGGACAGACAAAGAGACCCAGTACTTC
>TRBJ1-1|.|.|TRBV6-4
CASSQTGNTEAFF
TGTGCCAGCAGCCAAACAGGGAACACTGAAGCTTTCTTT
>TRBJ1-2|.|.|TRBV14
CASSRQGNGGYTF
TGTGCCAGCAGCCGTCAGGGAAATGGGGGCTACACCTTC
>TRBJ2-5|.|TRBD2|TRBV6-5
CASTLAGGAQTQYF
TGTGCCAGCACTCTAGCGGGGGGGGCACAGACCCAGTACTTC
>TRBJ1-4|.|.|TRBV19
CASSLGAGNNEKLFF
TGTGCCAGTAGTCTGGGGGCAGGGAACAATGAAAAACTGTTTTTT
>TRBJ1-5|.|.|TRBV28
CASRGPEGGPGPQHF
TGTGCCAGCAGAGGCCCCGAGGGAGGCCCGGGGCCCCAGCATTTT
>TRBJ1-5|.|.|TRBV2
CASSFKGDQPQHF
TGTGCCAGCAGTTTTAAAGGGGATCAGCCCCAGCATTTT
>TRBJ1-1|.|TRBD1|TRBV11-2
CASSLVGQGRIAFF
TGTGCCAGCAGCTTAGTCGGACAGGGAAGGATCGCTTTCTTT
>TRBJ1-1|.|TRBD1|TRBV30
CAWSFTGGTEAFF
TGTGCCTGGAGTTTCACAGGGGGCACTGAAGCTTTCTTT
>TRBJ1-2|few|TRBD1|TRBV6-6
CASTGLDRGYGYTF
TGTGCCAGCACGGGCCTAGACAGGGGCTATGGCTACACCTTC
>TRBJ2-5|few|.|TRBV19
CASSTSSETQYF
TGTGCCAGTAGTACGTCGTCGGAGACCCAGTACTTC
>TRBJ2-2|.|.|TRBV7-2
CASSLVASSTGELFF
TGTGCCAGCAGCTTAGTTGCGAGTTCCACCGGGGAGCTGTTTTTT
>TRBJ1-1|.|.|TRBV6-5
CASRVDRSNTEAFF
TGTGCCAGCAGAGTAGACAGATCCAACACTGAAGCTTTCTTT
>TRBJ2-6|.|TRBD2|TRBV11-2
CASSLDRAGGGANVLTF
TGTGCCAGCAGCTTAGATCGCGCGGGGGGCGGGGCCAACGTCCTGACTTTC
>TRBJ2-1|.|TRBD2|TRBV5-6
CASTLAGAYNEQFF
TGTGCCAGCACGCTAGCGGGGGCTTACAATGAGCAGTTCTTC
>TRBJ2-5|.|TRBD2|TRBV6-1
CASSRTSGGGETQYF
TGTGCCAGCTCTAGGACTAGCGGGGGGGGAGAGACCCAGTACTTC
>TRBJ1-2|.|.|TRBV12-5
CASGLVRGTSYPPYYGYTF
TGTGCTAGTGGTTTGGTAAGAGGCACTTCCTACCCCCCTTACTATGGCTACACCTTC
>TRBJ1-2|.|.|TRBV6-5
CASSVWAYGYTF
TGTGCCAGCAGTGTATGGGCATATGGCTACACCTTC
>TRBJ2-1|.|.|TRBV6-5
CASSTTGFNEQFF
TGTGCCAGCAGCACAACAGGGTTCAATGAGCAGTTCTTC